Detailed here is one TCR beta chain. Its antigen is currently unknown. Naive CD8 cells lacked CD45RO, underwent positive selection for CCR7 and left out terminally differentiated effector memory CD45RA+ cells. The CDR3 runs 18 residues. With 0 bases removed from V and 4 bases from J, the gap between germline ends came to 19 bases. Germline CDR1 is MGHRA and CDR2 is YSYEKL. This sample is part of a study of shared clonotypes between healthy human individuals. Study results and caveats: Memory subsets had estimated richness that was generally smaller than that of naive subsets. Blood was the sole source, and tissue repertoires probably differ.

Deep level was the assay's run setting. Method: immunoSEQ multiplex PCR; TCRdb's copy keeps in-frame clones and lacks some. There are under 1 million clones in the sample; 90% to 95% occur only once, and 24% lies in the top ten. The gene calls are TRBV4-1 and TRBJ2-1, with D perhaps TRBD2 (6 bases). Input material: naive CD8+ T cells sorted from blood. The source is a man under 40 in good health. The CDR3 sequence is CASSQDLIRAGRYNEQFF. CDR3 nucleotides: TGCGCCAGCAGCCAAGATCTGATTAGGGCGGGAAGGTACAATGAGCAGTTCTTC.